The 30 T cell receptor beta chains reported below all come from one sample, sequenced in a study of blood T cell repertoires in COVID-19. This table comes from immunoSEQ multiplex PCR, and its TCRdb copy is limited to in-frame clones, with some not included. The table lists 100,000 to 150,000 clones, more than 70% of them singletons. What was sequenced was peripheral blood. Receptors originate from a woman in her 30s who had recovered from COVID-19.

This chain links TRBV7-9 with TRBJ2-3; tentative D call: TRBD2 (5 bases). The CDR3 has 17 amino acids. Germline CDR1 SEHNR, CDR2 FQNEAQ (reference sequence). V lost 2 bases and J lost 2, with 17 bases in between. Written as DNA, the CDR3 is TGTGCCAGCAGCTTATTGGAGGTAGCCCCCTTCACAGATACGCAGTATTTT. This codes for CASSLLEVAPFTDTQYF.

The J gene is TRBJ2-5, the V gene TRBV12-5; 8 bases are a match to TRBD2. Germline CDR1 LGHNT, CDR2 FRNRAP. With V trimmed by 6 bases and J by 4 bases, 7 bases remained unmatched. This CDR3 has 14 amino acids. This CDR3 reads CASGTGTSRETQYF. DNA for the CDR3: TGTGCTAGTGGCACCGGGACTAGTAGAGAGACCCAGTACTTC. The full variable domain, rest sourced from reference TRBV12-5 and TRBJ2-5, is DARVTQTPRHKVTEMGQEVTMRCQPILGHNTVFWYRQTMMQGLELLAYFRNRAPLDDSGMPKDRFSAEMPDATLATLKIQPSEPRDSAVYFCASGTGTSRETQYFGPGTRLLVL.

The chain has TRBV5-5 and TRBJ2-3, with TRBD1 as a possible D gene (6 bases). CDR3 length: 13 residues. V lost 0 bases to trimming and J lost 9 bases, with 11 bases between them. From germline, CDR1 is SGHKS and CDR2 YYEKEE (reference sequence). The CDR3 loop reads CASSLVRQETQYF. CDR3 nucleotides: TGTGCCAGCAGCTTGGTTCGACAGGAGACGCAGTATTTT.

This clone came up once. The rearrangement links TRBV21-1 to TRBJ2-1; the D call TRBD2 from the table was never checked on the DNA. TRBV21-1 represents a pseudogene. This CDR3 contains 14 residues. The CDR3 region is CASSGLAGSNEQFF. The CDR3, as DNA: TGTGCCAGCAGCGGACTAGCGGGATCGAATGAGCAGTTCTTC.

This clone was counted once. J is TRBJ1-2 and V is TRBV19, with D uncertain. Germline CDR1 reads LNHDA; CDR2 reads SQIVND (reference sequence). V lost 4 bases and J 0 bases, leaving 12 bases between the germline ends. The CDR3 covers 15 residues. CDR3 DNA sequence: TGTGCCAGTAGTACTCGGGAAAACCCTAACTATGGCTACACCTTC. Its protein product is CASSTRENPNYGYTF.

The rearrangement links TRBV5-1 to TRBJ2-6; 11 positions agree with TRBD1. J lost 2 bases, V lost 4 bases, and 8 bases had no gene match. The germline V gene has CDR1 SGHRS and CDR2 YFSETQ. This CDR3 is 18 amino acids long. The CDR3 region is CASSGGQGVVTGANVLTF. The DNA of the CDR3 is TGCGCCAGCAGCGGGGGACAGGGGGTAGTAACTGGGGCCAACGTCCTGACTTTC.

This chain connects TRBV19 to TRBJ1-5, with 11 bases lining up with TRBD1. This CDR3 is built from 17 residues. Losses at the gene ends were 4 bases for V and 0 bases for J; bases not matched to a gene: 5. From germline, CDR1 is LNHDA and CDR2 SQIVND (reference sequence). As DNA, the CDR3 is TGTGCCAGTAGTAGGAAGGGACAGGGGGATAGCAATCAGCCCCAGCATTTT. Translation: CASSRKGQGDSNQPQHF.

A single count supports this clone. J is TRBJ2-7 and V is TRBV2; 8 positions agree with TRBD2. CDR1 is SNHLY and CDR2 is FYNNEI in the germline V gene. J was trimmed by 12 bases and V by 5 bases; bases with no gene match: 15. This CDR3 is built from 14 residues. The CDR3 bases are TGTGCCAGCAGTTTACTAGCGGACGTCATAAGCGGGTACTTC. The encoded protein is CASSLLADVISGYF.

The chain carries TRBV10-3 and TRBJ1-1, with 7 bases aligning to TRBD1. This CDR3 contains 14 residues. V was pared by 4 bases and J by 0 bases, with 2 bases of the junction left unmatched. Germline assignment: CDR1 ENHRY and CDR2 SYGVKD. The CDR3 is CAISATGMNTEAFF. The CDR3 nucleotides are TGTGCCATCAGTGCGACAGGGATGAACACTGAAGCTTTCTTT.

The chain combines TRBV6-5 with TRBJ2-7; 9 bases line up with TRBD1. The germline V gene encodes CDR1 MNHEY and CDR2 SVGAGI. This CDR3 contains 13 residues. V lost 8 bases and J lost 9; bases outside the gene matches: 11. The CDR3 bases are TGTGCCAGCGGACAGGGACAGGGTCTCGGGCAGTACTTC. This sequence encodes CASGQGQGLGQYF.

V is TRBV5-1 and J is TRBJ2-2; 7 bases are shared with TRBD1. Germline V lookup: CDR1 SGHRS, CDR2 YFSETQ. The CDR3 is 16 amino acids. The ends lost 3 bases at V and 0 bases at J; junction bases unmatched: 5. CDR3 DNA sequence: TGCGCCAGCAGCTATAGGGACAGACCGAACACCGGGGAGCTGTTTTTT. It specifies CASSYRDRPNTGELFF.

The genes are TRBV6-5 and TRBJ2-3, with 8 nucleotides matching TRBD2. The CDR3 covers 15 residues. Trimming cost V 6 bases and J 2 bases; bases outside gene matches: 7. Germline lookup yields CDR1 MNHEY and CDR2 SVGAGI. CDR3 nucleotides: TGTGCCAGCAGCCCCGGACTAGCCTACACAGATACGCAGTATTTT. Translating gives CASSPGLAYTDTQYF.

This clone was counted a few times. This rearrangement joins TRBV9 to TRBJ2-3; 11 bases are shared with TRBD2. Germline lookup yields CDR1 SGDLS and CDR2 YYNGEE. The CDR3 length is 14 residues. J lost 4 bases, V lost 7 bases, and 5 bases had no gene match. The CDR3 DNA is TGTGCCAGCTCTAGGACTAGCGGGTCAGATACGCAGTATTTT. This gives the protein CASSRTSGSDTQYF.

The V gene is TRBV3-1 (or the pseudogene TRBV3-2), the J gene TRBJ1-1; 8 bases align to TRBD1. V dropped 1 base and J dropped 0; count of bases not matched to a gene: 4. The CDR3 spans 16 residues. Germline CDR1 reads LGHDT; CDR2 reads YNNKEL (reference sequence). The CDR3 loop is CASSQAGQALNTEAFF. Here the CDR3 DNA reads TGTGCCAGCAGCCAAGCGGGACAGGCCCTGAACACTGAAGCTTTCTTT.

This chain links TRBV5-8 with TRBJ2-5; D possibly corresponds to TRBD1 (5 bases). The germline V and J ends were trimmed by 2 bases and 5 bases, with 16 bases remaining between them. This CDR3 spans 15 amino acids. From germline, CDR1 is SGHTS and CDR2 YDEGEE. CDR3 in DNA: TGTGCCAGCAGCTTCGGTAGGGGTGTTCAGGAGACCCAGTACTTC. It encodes CASSFGRGVQETQYF.

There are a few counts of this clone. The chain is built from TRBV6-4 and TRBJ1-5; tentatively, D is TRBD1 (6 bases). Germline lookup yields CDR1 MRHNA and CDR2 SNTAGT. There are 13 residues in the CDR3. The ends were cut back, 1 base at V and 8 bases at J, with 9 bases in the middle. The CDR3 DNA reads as TGTGCCAGCAGTGACTTAGGGGGGGAGCCCCAGCATTTT. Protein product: CASSDLGGEPQHF.

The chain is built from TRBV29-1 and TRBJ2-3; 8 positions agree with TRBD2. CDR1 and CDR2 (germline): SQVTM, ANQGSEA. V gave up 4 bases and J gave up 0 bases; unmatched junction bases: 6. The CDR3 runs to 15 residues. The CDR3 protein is CSVASGFTSTDTQYF. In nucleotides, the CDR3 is TGCAGCGTTGCTAGCGGGTTCACTAGCACAGATACGCAGTATTTT.

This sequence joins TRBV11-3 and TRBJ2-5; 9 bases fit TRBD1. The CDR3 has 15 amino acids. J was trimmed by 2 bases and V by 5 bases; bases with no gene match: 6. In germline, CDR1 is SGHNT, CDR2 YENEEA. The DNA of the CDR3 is TGTGCCAGCAGCCGCAGGACAGGGGCACAAGAGACCCAGTACTTC. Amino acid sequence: CASSRRTGAQETQYF.

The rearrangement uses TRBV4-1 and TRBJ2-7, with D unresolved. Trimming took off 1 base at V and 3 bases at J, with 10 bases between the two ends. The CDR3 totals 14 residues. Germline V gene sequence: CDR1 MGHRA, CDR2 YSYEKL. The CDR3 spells CASSQGQGVYEQYF. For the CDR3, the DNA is TGCGCCAGCAGCCAAGGTCAAGGAGTCTACGAGCAGTACTTC.

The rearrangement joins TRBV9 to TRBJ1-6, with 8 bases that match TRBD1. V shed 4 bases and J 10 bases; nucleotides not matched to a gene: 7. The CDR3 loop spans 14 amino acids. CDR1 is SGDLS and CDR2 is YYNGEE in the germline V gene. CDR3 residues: CASSLTGTGSPLHF. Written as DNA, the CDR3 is TGTGCCAGCAGCCTGACAGGGACAGGATCACCCCTCCACTTT.

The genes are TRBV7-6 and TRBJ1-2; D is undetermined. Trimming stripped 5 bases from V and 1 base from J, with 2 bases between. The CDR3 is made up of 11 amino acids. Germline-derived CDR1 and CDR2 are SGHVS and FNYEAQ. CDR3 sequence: CASSLNYGYTF. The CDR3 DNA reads TGTGCCAGCAGCCTTAACTATGGCTACACCTTC.

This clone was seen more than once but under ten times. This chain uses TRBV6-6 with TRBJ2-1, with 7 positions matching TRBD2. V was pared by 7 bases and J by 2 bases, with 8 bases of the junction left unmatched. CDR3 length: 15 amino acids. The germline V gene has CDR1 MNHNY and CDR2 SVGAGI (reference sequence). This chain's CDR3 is CASKGGQAPYNEQFF. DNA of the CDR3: TGTGCCAGCAAGGGAGGGCAGGCCCCCTACAATGAGCAGTTCTTC.

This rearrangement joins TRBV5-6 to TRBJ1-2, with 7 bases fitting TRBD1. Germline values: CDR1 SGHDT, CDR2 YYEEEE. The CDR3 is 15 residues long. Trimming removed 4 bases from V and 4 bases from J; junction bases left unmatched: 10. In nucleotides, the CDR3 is TGTGCCAGCAGCCCTTGGAGGACAGGCGGCTATGGCTACACCTTC. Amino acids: CASSPWRTGGYGYTF.

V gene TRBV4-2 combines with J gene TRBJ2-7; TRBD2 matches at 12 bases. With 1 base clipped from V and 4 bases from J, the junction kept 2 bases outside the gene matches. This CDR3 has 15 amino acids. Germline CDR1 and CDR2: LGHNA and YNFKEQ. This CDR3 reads CASSQVTSGGYEQYF. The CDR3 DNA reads TGTGCCAGCAGCCAAGTAACTAGCGGGGGGTACGAGCAGTACTTC.

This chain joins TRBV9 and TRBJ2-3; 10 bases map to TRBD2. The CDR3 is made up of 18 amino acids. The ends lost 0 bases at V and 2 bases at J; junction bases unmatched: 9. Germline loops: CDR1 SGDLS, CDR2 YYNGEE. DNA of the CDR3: TGTGCCAGCAGCGTAGAGGATAGCGGGGGGCTCCTCACAGATACGCAGTATTTT. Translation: CASSVEDSGGLLTDTQYF.

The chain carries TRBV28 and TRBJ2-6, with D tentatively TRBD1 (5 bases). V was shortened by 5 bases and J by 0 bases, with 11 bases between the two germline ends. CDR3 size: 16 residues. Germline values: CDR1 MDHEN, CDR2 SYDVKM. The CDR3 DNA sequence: TGTGCCAGCAGTCCCCTGGGGCTCTCTGGGGCCAACGTCCTGACTTTC. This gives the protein CASSPLGLSGANVLTF.

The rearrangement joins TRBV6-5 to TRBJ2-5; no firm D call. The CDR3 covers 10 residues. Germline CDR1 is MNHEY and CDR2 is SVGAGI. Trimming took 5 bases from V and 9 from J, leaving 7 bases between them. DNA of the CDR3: TGTGCCAGCAGTCACCGGGCCCAGTACTTC. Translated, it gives CASSHRAQYF.

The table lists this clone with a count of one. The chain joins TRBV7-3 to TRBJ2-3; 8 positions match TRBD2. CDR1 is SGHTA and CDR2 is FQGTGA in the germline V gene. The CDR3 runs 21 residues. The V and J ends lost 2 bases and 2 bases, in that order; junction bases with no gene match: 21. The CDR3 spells CASSLEGLAGQPGDNTDTQYF. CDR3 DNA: TGTGCCAGCAGCTTAGAAGGGCTAGCGGGCCAACCGGGGGATAACACAGATACGCAGTATTTT.

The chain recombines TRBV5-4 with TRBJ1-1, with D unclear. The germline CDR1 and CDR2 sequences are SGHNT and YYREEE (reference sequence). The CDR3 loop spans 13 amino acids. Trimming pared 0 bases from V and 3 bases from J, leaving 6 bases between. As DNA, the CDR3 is TGTGCCAGCAGCTTGGGAGGAGACACTGAAGCTTTCTTT. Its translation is CASSLGGDTEAFF.

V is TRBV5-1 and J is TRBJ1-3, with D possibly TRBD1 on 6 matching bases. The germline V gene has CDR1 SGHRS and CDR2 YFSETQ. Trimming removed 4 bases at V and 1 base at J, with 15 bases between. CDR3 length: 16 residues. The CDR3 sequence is CASSTTTGGSGNTIYF. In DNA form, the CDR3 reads TGCGCCAGCAGCACCACGACAGGCGGATCTGGAAACACCATATATTTT.